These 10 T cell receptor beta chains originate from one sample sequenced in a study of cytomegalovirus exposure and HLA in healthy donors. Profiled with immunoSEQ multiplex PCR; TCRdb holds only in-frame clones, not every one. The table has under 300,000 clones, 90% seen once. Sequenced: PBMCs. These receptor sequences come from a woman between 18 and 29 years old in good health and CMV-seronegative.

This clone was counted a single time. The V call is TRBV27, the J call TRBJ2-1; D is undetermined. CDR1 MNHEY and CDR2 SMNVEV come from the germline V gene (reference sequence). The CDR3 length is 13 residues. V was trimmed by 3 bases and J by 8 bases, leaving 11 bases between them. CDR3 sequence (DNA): TGTGCCAGCAGTTTTCGTGGCACCGATGAGCAGTTCTTC. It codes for CASSFRGTDEQFF.

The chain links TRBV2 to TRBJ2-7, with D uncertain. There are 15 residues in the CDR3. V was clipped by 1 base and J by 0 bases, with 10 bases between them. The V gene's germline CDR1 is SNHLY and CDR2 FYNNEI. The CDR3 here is CASSEERHLSYEQYV. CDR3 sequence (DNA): TGTGCCAGCAGTGAAGAGAGACACCTCTCCTACGAGCAGTACGTC.

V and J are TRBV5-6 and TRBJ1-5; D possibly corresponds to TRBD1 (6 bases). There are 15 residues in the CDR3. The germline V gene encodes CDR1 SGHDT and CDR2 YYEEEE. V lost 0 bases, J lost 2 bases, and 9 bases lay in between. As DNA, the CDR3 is TGTGCCAGCAGCTTGGGACAGGCCGGCAATCAGCCCCAGCATTTT. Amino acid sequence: CASSLGQAGNQPQHF.

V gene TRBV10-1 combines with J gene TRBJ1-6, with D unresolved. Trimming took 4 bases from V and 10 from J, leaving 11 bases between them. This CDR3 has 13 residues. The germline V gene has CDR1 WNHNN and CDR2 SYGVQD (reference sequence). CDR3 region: CASSGGVGSPLHF. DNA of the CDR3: TGCGCCAGCAGTGGGGGAGTTGGATCACCCCTCCACTTT.

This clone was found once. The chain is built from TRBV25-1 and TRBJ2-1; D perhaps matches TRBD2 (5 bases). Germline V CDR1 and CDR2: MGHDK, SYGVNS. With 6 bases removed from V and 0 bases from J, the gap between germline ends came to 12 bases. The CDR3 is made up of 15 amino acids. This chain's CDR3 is CASSLGESSYNEQFF. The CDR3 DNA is TGTGCCAGCAGCCTCGGGGAGAGCTCCTACAATGAGCAGTTCTTC. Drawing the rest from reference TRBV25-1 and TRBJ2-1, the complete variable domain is EADIYQTPRYLVIGTGKKITLECSQTMGHDKMYWYQQDPGMELHLIHYSYGVNSTEKGDLSSESTVSRIRTEHFPLTLESARPSHTSQYLCASSLGESSYNEQFFGPGTRLTVL.

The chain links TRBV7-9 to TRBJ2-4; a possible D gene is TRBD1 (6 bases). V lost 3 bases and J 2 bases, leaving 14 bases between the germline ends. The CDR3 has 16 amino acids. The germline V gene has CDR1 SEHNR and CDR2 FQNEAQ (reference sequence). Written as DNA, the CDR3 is TGTGCCAGCAGCTTCGTTCAGGGGTTATCCAAAAACATTCAGTACTTC. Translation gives CASSFVQGLSKNIQYF.

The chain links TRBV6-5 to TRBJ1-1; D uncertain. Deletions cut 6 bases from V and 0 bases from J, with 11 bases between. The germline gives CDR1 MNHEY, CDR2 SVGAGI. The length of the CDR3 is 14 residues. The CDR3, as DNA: TGTGCCAGCAGGATTTTCACTATGAACACTGAAGCTTTCTTT. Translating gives CASRIFTMNTEAFF.

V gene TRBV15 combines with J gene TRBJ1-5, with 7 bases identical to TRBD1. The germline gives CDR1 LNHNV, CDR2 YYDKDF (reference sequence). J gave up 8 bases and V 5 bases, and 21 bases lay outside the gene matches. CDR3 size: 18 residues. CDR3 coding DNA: TGTGCCACCAGCCTACACCGGTGGACAGGCCCCCTGGGAAAGCCCCAGCATTTT. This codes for CATSLHRWTGPLGKPQHF.

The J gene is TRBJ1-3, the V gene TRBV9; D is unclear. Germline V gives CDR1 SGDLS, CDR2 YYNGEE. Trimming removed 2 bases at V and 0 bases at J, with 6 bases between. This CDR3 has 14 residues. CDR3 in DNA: TGTGCCAGCAGCGTTTCGAGCTCTGGAAACACCATATATTTT. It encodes CASSVSSSGNTIYF.

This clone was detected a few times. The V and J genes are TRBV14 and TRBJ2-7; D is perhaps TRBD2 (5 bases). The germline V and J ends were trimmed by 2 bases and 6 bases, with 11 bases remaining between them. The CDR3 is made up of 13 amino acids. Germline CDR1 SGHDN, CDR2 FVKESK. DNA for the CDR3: TGTGCCAGCAGCCAACAGTCCGAGGGCGAGCAGTACGTC. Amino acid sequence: CASSQQSEGEQYV.